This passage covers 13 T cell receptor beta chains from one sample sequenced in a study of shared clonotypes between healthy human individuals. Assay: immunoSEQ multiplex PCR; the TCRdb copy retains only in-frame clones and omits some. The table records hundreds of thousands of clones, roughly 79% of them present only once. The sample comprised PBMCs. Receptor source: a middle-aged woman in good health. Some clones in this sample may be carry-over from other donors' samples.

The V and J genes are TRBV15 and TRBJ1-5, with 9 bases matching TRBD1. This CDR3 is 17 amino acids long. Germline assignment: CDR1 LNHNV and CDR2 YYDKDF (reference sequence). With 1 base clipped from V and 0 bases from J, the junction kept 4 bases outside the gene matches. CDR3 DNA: TGTGCCACCAGCAGAGTTTGGACAGGGGATAGCAATCAGCCCCAGCATTTT. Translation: CATSRVWTGDSNQPQHF. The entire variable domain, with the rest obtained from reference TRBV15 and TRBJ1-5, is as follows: DAMVIQNPRYQVTQFGKPVTLSCSQTLNHNVMYWYQQKSSQAPKLLFHYYDKDFNNEADTPDNFQSRRPNTSFCFLDIRSPGLGDTAMYLCATSRVWTGDSNQPQHFGDGTRLSIL.

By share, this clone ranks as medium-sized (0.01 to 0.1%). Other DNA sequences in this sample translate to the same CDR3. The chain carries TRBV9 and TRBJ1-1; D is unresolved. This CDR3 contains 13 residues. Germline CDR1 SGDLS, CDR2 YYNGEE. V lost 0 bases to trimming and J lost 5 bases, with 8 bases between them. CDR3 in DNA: TGTGCCAGCAGCGTAGGATCGGGGACTGAAGCTTTCTTT. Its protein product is CASSVGSGTEAFF.

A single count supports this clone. The CDR3, as DNA: TGTGCCAGCAGCCAAGTAGGTCGAGGAGGGACCGGGGAGCTGTTTTTT. It specifies CASSQVGRGGTGELFF. The chain recombines TRBV14 with TRBJ2-2; perhaps TRBD2 as D (6 bases). Looked up from germline, CDR1 is SGHDN and CDR2 is FVKESK. CDR3 size: 16 residues. Trimming cost V 1 base and J 5 bases, with 14 bases left between them.

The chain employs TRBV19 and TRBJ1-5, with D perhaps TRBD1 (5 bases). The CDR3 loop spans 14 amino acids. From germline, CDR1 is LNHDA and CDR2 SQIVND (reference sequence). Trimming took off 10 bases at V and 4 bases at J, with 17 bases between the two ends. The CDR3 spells CATLGREANQPQHF. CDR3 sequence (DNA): TGTGCCACCCTCGGCAGGGAGGCAAATCAGCCCCAGCATTTT.

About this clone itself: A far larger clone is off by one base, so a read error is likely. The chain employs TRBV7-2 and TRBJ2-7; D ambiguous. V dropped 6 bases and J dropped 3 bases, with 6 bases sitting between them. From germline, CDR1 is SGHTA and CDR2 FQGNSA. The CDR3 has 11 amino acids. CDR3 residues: CASRSGYEQYF. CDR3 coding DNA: TGTGCCAGCAGATCGGGCTACGAGCAGTACTTC.

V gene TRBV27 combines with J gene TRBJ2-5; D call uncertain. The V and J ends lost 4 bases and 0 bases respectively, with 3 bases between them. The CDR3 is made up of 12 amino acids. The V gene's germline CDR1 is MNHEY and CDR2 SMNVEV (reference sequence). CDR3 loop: CASSYHQETQYF. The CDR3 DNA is TGTGCCAGCAGTTACCACCAAGAGACCCAGTACTTC.

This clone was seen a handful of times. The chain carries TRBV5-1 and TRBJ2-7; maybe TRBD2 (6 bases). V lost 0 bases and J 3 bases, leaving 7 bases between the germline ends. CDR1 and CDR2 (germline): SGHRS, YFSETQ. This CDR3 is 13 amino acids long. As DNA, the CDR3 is TGCGCCAGCAGCTTGGTGGAGGGCTACGAGCAGTACTTC. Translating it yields CASSLVEGYEQYF.

The CDR3 loop reads CASSPPTVWTGELFF. For the CDR3, the DNA is TGTGCCAGCAGCCCCCCGACAGTCTGGACCGGGGAGCTGTTTTTT. The chain carries TRBV7-2 and TRBJ2-2; perhaps TRBD1 as D (5 bases). Germline V gene lookup returns CDR1 SGHTA and CDR2 FQGNSA. Trimming removed 5 bases at V and 5 bases at J, with 15 bases between. The CDR3 length is 15 residues.

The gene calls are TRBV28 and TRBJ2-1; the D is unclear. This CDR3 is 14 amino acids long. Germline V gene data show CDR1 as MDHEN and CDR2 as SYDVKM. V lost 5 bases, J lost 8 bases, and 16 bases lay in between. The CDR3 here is CASSSSRSRDEQFF. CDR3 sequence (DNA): TGTGCCAGCAGTAGCAGTCGCAGTCGGGATGAGCAGTTCTTC. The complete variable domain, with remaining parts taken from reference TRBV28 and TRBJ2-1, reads DVKVTQSSRYLVKRTGEKVFLECVQDMDHENMFWYRQDPGLGLRLIYFSYDVKMKEKGDIPEGYSVSREKKERFSLILESASTNQTSMYLCASSSSRSRDEQFFGPGTRLTVL.

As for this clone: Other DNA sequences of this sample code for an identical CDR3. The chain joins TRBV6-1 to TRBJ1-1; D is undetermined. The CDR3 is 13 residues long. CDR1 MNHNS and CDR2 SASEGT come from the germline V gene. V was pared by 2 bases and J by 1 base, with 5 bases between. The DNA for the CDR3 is TGTGCCAGCAGTGAACAGAAGAACACTGAAGCTTTCTTT. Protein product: CASSEQKNTEAFF.

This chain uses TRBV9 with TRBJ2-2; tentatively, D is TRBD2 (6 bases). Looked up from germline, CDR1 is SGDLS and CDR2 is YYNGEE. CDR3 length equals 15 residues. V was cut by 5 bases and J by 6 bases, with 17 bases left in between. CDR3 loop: CASSGAGWISGELFF. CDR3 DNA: TGTGCCAGCAGTGGGGCGGGGTGGATATCCGGGGAGCTGTTTTTT.

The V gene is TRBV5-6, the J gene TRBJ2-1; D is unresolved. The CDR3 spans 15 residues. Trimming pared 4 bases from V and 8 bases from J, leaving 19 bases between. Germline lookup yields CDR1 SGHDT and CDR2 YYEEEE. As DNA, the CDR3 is TGTGCCAGCAGCCTTCAGGCGGTCGTTGGGTATGAGCAGTTCTTC. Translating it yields CASSLQAVVGYEQFF.

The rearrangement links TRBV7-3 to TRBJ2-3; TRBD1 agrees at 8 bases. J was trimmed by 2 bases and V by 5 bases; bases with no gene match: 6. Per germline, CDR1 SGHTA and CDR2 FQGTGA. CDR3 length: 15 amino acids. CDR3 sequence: CASSPRTGPTDTQYF. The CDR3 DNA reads TGTGCCAGCAGCCCGCGGACAGGGCCCACAGATACGCAGTATTTT.